A single sample is the source of the 24 T cell receptor beta chains below, sequenced in a study of shared clonotypes between healthy human individuals. TCRdb keeps only in-frame clones here, not all; method: immunoSEQ multiplex PCR. There are some 1.4 million clones in the sample; roughly 95% occur only once, and more than 0.9% lies in the top ten. Sequencing was performed on naive CD4+ T cells sorted from blood. The subset: CD45RA+ positively selected. These receptors were taken from a man younger than 45 in good health.

J is TRBJ2-7 and V is TRBV7-2; 7 bases are a match to TRBD1. V gave up 3 bases and J gave up 7 bases; unmatched junction bases: 9. The CDR3 covers 14 residues. Germline V gene sequence: CDR1 SGHTA, CDR2 FQGNSA. CDR3 DNA: TGTGCCAGCAGCTTCGGACAGGTGTCTCGAGAGCAGTACTTC. It codes for CASSFGQVSREQYF.

The chain employs TRBV11-2 and TRBJ1-4; TRBD1 is a possible D gene (5 bases). CDR1 and CDR2 from the germline V gene are SGHAT and FQNNGV. The CDR3 extends over 17 amino acids. With 1 base removed from V and 8 bases from J, the gap between germline ends came to 20 bases. The CDR3 protein is CASSLGSRRDYREKLFF. As DNA, the CDR3 is TGTGCCAGCAGCTTAGGATCCAGGCGCGACTACAGGGAAAAACTGTTTTTT.

This chain uses TRBV14 with TRBJ1-2; no clear D. Germline V gene sequence: CDR1 SGHDN, CDR2 FVKESK. This CDR3 region has 13 residues. V gave up 1 base and J gave up 9 bases, with 12 bases separating them. The CDR3 DNA follows: TGTGCCAGCAGCCAAGCCACCCTACTCAGCTACACCTTC. This sequence encodes CASSQATLLSYTF.

This chain joins TRBV4-1 and TRBJ2-3; 11 bases agree with TRBD2. The CDR3 is made up of 16 amino acids. The V segment lost 5 bases and the J segment 4 bases; nucleotides outside the gene matches: 8. The germline V gene has CDR1 MGHRA and CDR2 YSYEKL. CDR3 residues: CASSFLAGGFPDTQYF. The CDR3 nucleotides read TGCGCCAGCAGCTTCCTAGCGGGAGGTTTTCCAGATACGCAGTATTTT.

This chain connects TRBV5-6 to TRBJ1-4; perhaps TRBD1 as D (6 bases). V shed 4 bases and J shed 8 bases, with 9 bases lying between them. Germline V gene sequence: CDR1 SGHDT, CDR2 YYEEEE. CDR3 length: 12 amino acids. This CDR3 is CASSRGAEKLFF. CDR3 DNA sequence: TGTGCCAGCAGCCGGGGGGCAGAAAAACTGTTTTTT. Full variable domain (outside the CDR3, taken from reference TRBV5-6 and TRBJ1-4): DAGVTQSPTHLIKTRGQQVTLRCSPKSGHDTVSWYQQALGQGPQFIFQYYEEEERQRGNFPDRFSGHQFPNYSSELNVNALLLGDSALYLCASSRGAEKLFFGSGTQLSVL.

V usage is TRBV25-1 and J usage is TRBJ2-2; D call uncertain. V was pared by 6 bases and J by 3 bases, with 8 bases between. Germline V lookup: CDR1 MGHDK, CDR2 SYGVNS. This CDR3 has 13 residues. The CDR3 nucleotides read TGTGCCAGCAGCAACCCTTACACCGGGGAGCTGTTTTTT. Amino acids: CASSNPYTGELFF.

V is TRBV2 and J is TRBJ2-5, with 7 bases fitting TRBD1. The J call is uncertain, as TRBJ2-7 better fits the DNA end. Germline-derived CDR1 and CDR2 are SNHLY and FYNNEI. The length of the CDR3 is 15 residues. The CDR3 DNA reads as TGTGCCAGCAGTAGTTGGGACAGCTTAGGCTACGAGCAGTACTTC. It is translated as CASSSWDSLGYEQYF.

The chain couples TRBV18 to TRBJ2-5; 7 bases map to TRBD2. CDR1 is KGHSH, CDR2 LQKENI, per germline. This CDR3 is 18 amino acids long. V lost 1 base and J lost 2; bases outside the gene matches: 13. CDR3 residues: CASSPRLAYPSGQETQYF. The CDR3 DNA reads TGTGCCAGCTCACCACGACTAGCATACCCCTCGGGACAAGAGACCCAGTACTTC.

The chain uses TRBV19 and TRBJ1-4; D remains ambiguous. CDR3 length equals 20 residues. Germline CDR1 reads LNHDA; CDR2 reads SQIVND (reference sequence). The V end lost 7 bases, the J end lost 0 bases, and 27 bases lay between the germline ends. The CDR3, as DNA: TGTGCCAGTACCCACATAGTCCTATCGCTCTTACTACCAACTAATGAAAAACTGTTTTTT. Protein sequence: CASTHIVLSLLLPTNEKLFF.

V gene TRBV25-1 combines with J gene TRBJ1-5; D unresolved. Germline CDR1 MGHDK, CDR2 SYGVNS. The length of the CDR3 is 15 residues. Trimming cost V 3 bases and J 1 base, with 10 bases left between them. The CDR3 coding sequence is TGTGCCAGCAGTGACATTGGGCACAGCAATCAGCCCCAGCATTTT. Amino acids: CASSDIGHSNQPQHF.

The rearrangement joins TRBV2 to TRBJ2-3; D is undetermined. Germline CDR1 SNHLY, CDR2 FYNNEI. V was clipped by 5 bases and J by 0 bases, with 6 bases between them. The CDR3 covers 13 residues. The CDR3 sequence is CASSILSTDTQYF. The CDR3 nucleotides read TGTGCCAGCAGTATACTCAGCACAGATACGCAGTATTTT.

This clone was counted between two and nine times. Other DNA sequences in the same sample also yield this CDR3. CDR3 DNA: TGTGCCAGCTCACCCGACATGAACACTGAAGCTTTCTTT. This translates into CASSPDMNTEAFF. The chain recombines TRBV18 with TRBJ1-1; no definite D call. Trimming took off 3 bases at V and 0 bases at J, with 5 bases between the two ends. Germline loops: CDR1 KGHSH, CDR2 LQKENI. The CDR3 extends over 13 amino acids.

The chain combines TRBV19 with TRBJ2-7; no clear D. Trimming pared 7 bases from V and 5 bases from J, leaving 18 bases between. The CDR3 has 14 amino acids. CDR1 is LNHDA and CDR2 is SQIVND in the germline V gene (reference sequence). The CDR3 here is CASTERVPGHEQYF. DNA of the CDR3: TGTGCCAGTACCGAAAGGGTTCCGGGCCACGAGCAGTACTTC.

This rearrangement joins TRBV6-1 to TRBJ2-7; a possible D gene is TRBD1 (6 bases). The CDR3 spans 15 residues. Germline CDR1 MNHNS, CDR2 SASEGT. V lost 7 bases to trimming and J lost 2 bases, with 18 bases between them. This CDR3 is CASMSQGKSTYEQYF. The CDR3 DNA follows: TGTGCCAGCATGTCACAGGGCAAAAGCACCTACGAGCAGTACTTC.

The chain combines TRBV18 with TRBJ2-7; tentatively, D is TRBD1 or TRBD2 (5 bases each). CDR3 length equals 13 residues. Trimming took off 3 bases at V and 4 bases at J, with 10 bases between the two ends. The V gene's germline CDR1 is KGHSH and CDR2 LQKENI. DNA of the CDR3: TGTGCCAGCTCACCGGGGTGGGGGTACGAGCAGTACTTC. Residues: CASSPGWGYEQYF.

The chain is built from TRBV28 and TRBJ1-4, with 9 bases identical to TRBD1. V lost 6 bases and J lost 5; bases outside the gene matches: 13. CDR1 is MDHEN and CDR2 is SYDVKM in the germline V gene. The CDR3 length is 17 residues. CDR3 sequence reads: CASSLALGQGRNEKLFF. As DNA, the CDR3 is TGTGCCAGCAGCTTAGCACTCGGACAGGGGAGGAATGAAAAACTGTTTTTT.

The gene calls are TRBV27 and TRBJ2-7, with TRBD2 matching 13 bases. The V and J ends lost 7 bases and 4 bases, in that order; junction bases with no gene match: 10. This CDR3 is built from 16 residues. The germline V gene encodes CDR1 MNHEY and CDR2 SMNVEV (reference sequence). The CDR3 spells CASTSSGTSGTYEQYF. The CDR3 DNA reads TGTGCCAGCACTTCCTCCGGGACTAGCGGGACTTACGAGCAGTACTTC.

The V gene is TRBV27, the J gene TRBJ2-4; D uncertain. Trimming took off 5 bases at V and 0 bases at J, with 11 bases between the two ends. The CDR3 runs 15 residues. Germline V lookup: CDR1 MNHEY, CDR2 SMNVEV (reference sequence). CDR3 nucleotides: TGTGCCAGCAGTAAGGATTTACTAGCCAAAAACATTCAGTACTTC. Residues: CASSKDLLAKNIQYF.

The chain couples TRBV5-8 to TRBJ2-3; D remains unclear. Germline CDR1 and CDR2: SGHTS and YDEGEE. V shed 3 bases and J shed 4 bases, with 18 bases lying between them. The CDR3 spans 16 residues. The CDR3: CASSSLFLGVADTQYF. The CDR3, as DNA: TGTGCCAGCAGCTCCCTCTTTTTGGGCGTGGCAGATACGCAGTATTTT.

The chain links TRBV28 to TRBJ2-3; tentative D call: TRBD1 (6 bases). Germline CDR1 is MDHEN and CDR2 is SYDVKM. CDR3 length: 14 amino acids. Trimming removed 8 bases at V and 4 bases at J, with 16 bases between. CDR3 sequence: CASGGRGTPDTQYF. The CDR3 DNA reads as TGTGCCAGCGGAGGCAGGGGAACGCCAGATACGCAGTATTTT.

V usage is TRBV4-3 and J usage is TRBJ2-3, with D tentatively TRBD1 (6 bases). In germline, CDR1 is LGHNA, CDR2 YSLEER. Trimming left V 3 bases short and J 0 bases short, with 10 bases between. CDR3 length: 15 amino acids. The CDR3 here is CASSHGQISTDTQYF. The CDR3 DNA reads TGCGCCAGCAGCCACGGACAGATTAGCACAGATACGCAGTATTTT.

The chain has TRBV4-2 and TRBJ2-7; 9 nucleotides agree with TRBD1. With V trimmed by 0 bases and J by 10 bases, 7 bases remained unmatched. The CDR3 sequence is 14 residues long. Germline CDR1 reads LGHNA; CDR2 reads YNFKEQ. This chain's CDR3 is CASSQDGQGLEQYF. The CDR3 region has the DNA TGTGCCAGCAGCCAAGATGGACAGGGGTTGGAACAGTACTTC.

The genes are TRBV7-2 and TRBJ1-3, with D possibly matching TRBD1 (5 bases). Trimming took 5 bases from V and 5 from J, leaving 10 bases between them. CDR1 SGHTA and CDR2 FQGNSA come from the germline V gene. The CDR3 length is 13 residues. The CDR3 DNA reads TGTGCCAGCAGCCCCCGACAGAGAAACACCATATATTTT. This encodes CASSPRQRNTIYF.

V is TRBV27 and J is TRBJ2-1; TRBD2 matches at 7 bases. Trimming removed 9 bases from V and 5 bases from J; junction bases left unmatched: 10. The length of the CDR3 is 14 residues. Germline values: CDR1 MNHEY, CDR2 SMNVEV (reference sequence). The CDR3 region is CARRGREEDNEQFF. The CDR3 bases are TGTGCCAGACGGGGGAGGGAGGAAGACAATGAGCAGTTCTTC.